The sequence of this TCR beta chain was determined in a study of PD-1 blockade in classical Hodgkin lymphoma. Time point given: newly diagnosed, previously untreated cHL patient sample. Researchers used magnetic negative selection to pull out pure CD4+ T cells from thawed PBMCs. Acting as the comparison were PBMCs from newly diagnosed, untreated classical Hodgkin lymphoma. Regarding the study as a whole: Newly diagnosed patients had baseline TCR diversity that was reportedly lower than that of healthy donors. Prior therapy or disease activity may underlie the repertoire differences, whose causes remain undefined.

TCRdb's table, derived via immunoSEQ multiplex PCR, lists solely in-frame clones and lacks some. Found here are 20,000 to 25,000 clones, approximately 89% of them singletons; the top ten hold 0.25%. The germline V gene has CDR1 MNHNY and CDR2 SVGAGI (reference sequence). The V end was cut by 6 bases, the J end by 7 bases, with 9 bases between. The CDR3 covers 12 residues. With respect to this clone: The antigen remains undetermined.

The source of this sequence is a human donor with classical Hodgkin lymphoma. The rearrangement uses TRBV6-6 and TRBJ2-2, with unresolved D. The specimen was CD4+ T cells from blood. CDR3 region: CASRLRIGELFF. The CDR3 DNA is TGTGCCAGCAGACTCCGAATCGGGGAGCTGTTTTTT.